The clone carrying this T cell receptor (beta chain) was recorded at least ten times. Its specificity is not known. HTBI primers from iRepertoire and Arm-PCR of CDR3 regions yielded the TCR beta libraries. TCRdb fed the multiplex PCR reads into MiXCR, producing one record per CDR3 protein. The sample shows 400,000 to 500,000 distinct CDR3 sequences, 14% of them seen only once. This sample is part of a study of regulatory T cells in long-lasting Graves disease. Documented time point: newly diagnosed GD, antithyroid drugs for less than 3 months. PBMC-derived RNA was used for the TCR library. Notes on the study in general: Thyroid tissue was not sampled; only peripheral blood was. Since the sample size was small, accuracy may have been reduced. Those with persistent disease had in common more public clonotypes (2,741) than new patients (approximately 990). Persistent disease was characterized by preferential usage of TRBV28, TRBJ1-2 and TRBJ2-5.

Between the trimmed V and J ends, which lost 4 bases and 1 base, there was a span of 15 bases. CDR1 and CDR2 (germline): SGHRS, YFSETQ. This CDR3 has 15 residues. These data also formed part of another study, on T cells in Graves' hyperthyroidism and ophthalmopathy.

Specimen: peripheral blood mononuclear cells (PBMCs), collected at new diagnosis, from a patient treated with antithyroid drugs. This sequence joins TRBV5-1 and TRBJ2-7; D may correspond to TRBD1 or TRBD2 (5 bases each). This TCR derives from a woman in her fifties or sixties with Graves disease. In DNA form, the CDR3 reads TGCGCCAGCAGCGTAAGCCGGGACGGGTCCTACGAGCAGTACTTC. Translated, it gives CASSVSRDGSYEQYF.